One sample yielded the 17 T cell receptor beta chains listed below, sequenced in a study of cytomegalovirus exposure and HLA in healthy donors. Vbeta (60) and Jbeta (13) primers were used in the PCR. Only in-frame clones appear in the TCRdb table, and some are missing; sequencing was by immunoSEQ multiplex PCR. Seen in this sample are some 180,000 clones; the ten most common clones hold 6.5%. Sequenced sample: PBMCs. These receptors all stem from a man in his thirties or forties in good health and CMV-seronegative.

The genes are TRBV9 and TRBJ1-5; 8 bases fit TRBD1. This CDR3 is 15 amino acids long. Trimming at V came to 3 bases and at J to 1 base, leaving 3 bases not matched to a gene. Germline V gene lookup returns CDR1 SGDLS and CDR2 YYNGEE. In DNA, the CDR3 is TGTGCCAGCAGCGAGACAGGGGCAAGCAATCAGCCCCAGCATTTT. Its protein is CASSETGASNQPQHF.

The genes are TRBV5-1 and TRBJ1-4; a weak D match, TRBD1 (6 bases). Per the germline V gene, CDR1 is SGHRS and CDR2 is YFSETQ. The CDR3 runs 15 residues. The V end was cut by 2 bases, the J end by 6 bases, with 14 bases between. CDR3 amino acids: CASSLVRGSDEKLFF. CDR3 coding DNA: TGCGCCAGCAGCTTAGTAAGGGGGTCGGATGAAAAACTGTTTTTT.

CDR3 nucleotide sequence: TGTGCCAGCAGCCAAGGCGGGAGTGAGACCGGGGAGCTGTTTTTT. Encoded protein: CASSQGGSETGELFF. The gene calls are TRBV4-2 and TRBJ2-2, with TRBD2 matching 7 bases. The CDR3 contains 15 residues. Germline CDR1 is LGHNA and CDR2 is YNFKEQ. With 1 base clipped from V and 5 bases from J, the junction kept 4 bases outside the gene matches.

The chain employs TRBV6-5 and TRBJ2-7; 8 nucleotides line up with TRBD1. After removal of 4 bases from V and 4 bases from J, the junction contained 6 bases not matched to a gene. The V gene's germline CDR1 is MNHEY and CDR2 SVGAGI. This CDR3 is 14 amino acids long. The CDR3 region is CASSSRQGTYEQYF. The CDR3 DNA reads TGTGCCAGCAGTTCTCGACAGGGGACGTACGAGCAGTACTTC.

The chain joins TRBV5-4 to TRBJ2-3; D is unclear. This CDR3 contains 14 residues. Germline V gene sequence: CDR1 SGHNT, CDR2 YYREEE (reference sequence). The V gene lost 4 bases and the J gene lost 2 bases, with 11 bases spanning the gap. The CDR3 here is CASSVGRHTDTQYF. CDR3 DNA: TGTGCCAGCAGCGTAGGCAGACACACAGATACGCAGTATTTT.

This rearrangement joins TRBV7-2 to TRBJ2-1; D possibly corresponds to TRBD2 (6 bases). V shed 3 bases and J shed 3 bases, with 12 bases lying between them. CDR3 length: 15 residues. CDR1 and CDR2 from the germline V gene are SGHTA and FQGNSA. The DNA of the CDR3 is TGTGCCAGCAGCTTTGACGGGGGTGGCTACAATGAGCAGTTCTTC. As protein: CASSFDGGGYNEQFF.

The chain employs TRBV6-5 and TRBJ1-5, with a tentative D call TRBD1 (5 bases). Germline lookup yields CDR1 MNHEY and CDR2 SVGAGI. The V end lost 2 bases, the J end lost 1 base, and 6 bases lay between the germline ends. The CDR3 sequence is 14 residues long. The CDR3, as DNA: TGTGCCAGCAGTTACGGGGGGAGCAATCAGCCCCAGCATTTT. Translating gives CASSYGGSNQPQHF.

This chain links TRBV28 with TRBJ2-7; 8 bases are a match to TRBD1. CDR1 MDHEN and CDR2 SYDVKM come from the germline V gene. There are 14 residues in the CDR3. Losses at the gene ends were 6 bases for V and 3 bases for J; bases not matched to a gene: 7. The CDR3 reads CASSRTGPYYEQYF. CDR3 bases: TGTGCCAGCAGCAGGACAGGGCCCTACTACGAGCAGTACTTC.

The gene calls are TRBV28 and TRBJ1-1, with 12 bases aligning to TRBD1. The CDR3 totals 19 residues. V shed 3 bases and J 5 bases; nucleotides not matched to a gene: 16. The germline gives CDR1 MDHEN, CDR2 SYDVKM. This CDR3 reads CASSLGGFGTGGGRTEAFF. The CDR3 region has the DNA TGTGCCAGCAGTTTGGGTGGCTTTGGGACAGGGGGCGGTCGAACTGAAGCTTTCTTT.

The chain carries TRBV27 and TRBJ1-2, with 8 nucleotides matching TRBD1. Germline CDR1 and CDR2: MNHEY and SMNVEV (reference sequence). V dropped 6 bases and J dropped 7; count of bases not matched to a gene: 7. The CDR3 loop spans 13 amino acids. CDR3 protein: CASRYQGASGYTF. The CDR3 bases are TGTGCCAGCAGGTATCAGGGGGCGTCTGGCTACACCTTC.

The DNA for the CDR3 is TGTGCTAGTGGTTTGGCGACAGGTCTCTATGGCTACACCTTC. Translation: CASGLATGLYGYTF. The rearrangement joins TRBV12-5 to TRBJ1-2; D might be TRBD1 (6 bases). CDR3 size: 14 residues. Deletions cut 1 base from V and 4 bases from J, with 10 bases between. The germline V gene encodes CDR1 LGHNT and CDR2 FRNRAP.

The CDR3 DNA reads TGTGCCAGCAGCTTAGTTGGACAGTCCCCGTCTGGAAACACCATATATTTT. It is translated as CASSLVGQSPSGNTIYF. The chain links TRBV7-2 to TRBJ1-3; D might be TRBD1 (6 bases). Germline V CDR1 and CDR2: SGHTA, FQGNSA. This CDR3 has 17 amino acids. Between the trimmed V and J ends, which lost 1 base and 1 base, there was a span of 14 bases.

This sequence joins TRBV4-3 and TRBJ2-1, with 10 bases fitting TRBD2. The V gene's germline CDR1 is LGHNA and CDR2 YSLEER. The CDR3 totals 15 residues. V shed 4 bases and J 9 bases; nucleotides not matched to a gene: 9. CDR3 in amino acids: CASSRAGGRSGEQFF. In DNA, the CDR3 is TGCGCCAGCAGCCGAGCGGGGGGGCGGAGTGGTGAGCAGTTCTTC.

The V call is TRBV6-6, the J call TRBJ1-2; 8 bases map to TRBD1. From germline, CDR1 is MNHNY and CDR2 SVGAGI (reference sequence). This CDR3 spans 14 amino acids. The trim removed 0 bases at V and 4 bases at J, leaving 1 base unmatched. CDR3 residues: CASSYSTGAYGYTF. In DNA, the CDR3 is TGTGCCAGCAGTTACTCGACAGGGGCCTATGGCTACACCTTC.

This sequence joins TRBV5-6 and TRBJ2-5, with 7 bases aligning to TRBD1. The CDR3 contains 13 residues. Germline CDR1 is SGHDT and CDR2 is YYEEEE. V trimming: 4 bases; J trimming: 4 bases; junction bases outside the gene matches: 4. CDR3 region: CASSDRAAETQYF. CDR3 bases: TGTGCCAGCAGCGACAGGGCGGCAGAGACCCAGTACTTC.

The chain carries TRBV6-1 and TRBJ2-7; weak D call: TRBD1 (6 bases). The CDR3 runs to 13 residues. CDR1 and CDR2 from the germline V gene are MNHNS and SASEGT. V shed 6 bases and J shed 3 bases, with 12 bases lying between them. CDR3 region: CASSRDTNYEQYF. CDR3 nucleotide sequence: TGTGCCAGCAGCCGGGACACGAACTACGAGCAGTACTTC.

The chain uses TRBV7-2 and TRBJ1-2, with a weak D call TRBD1 (6 bases). Germline V CDR1 and CDR2: SGHTA, FQGNSA. Deletions cut 2 bases from V and 13 bases from J, with 14 bases between. This CDR3 region has 12 residues. This chain's CDR3 is CASSLRKGVGTF. DNA of the CDR3: TGTGCCAGCAGCTTAAGAAAGGGGGTGGGCACCTTC.